This is a list of T cell receptor beta chains from one sample in a study of OX40 agonist ivuxolimab in advanced cancers. Method: immunoSEQ multiplex PCR; TCRdb's copy keeps in-frame clones and lacks some. Of some 46,000 clones listed, 80% are singletons. The input for sequencing was CD4+ or CD8+ T cells sorted from blood, taken in a trial of the OX40 agonist ivuxolimab. These receptors were taken from an adult with an advanced solid tumor such as melanoma, head and neck, liver or kidney cancer. CDR3s include the opening cysteine and the closing phenylalanine or tryptophan. Fields, in order: D gene, clone size, J gene, V gene, CDR3 protein, CDR3 DNA. The D gene is left open where the match is weak. Size is stated for part of the rows, as once, few or many counts, or as a class when the clone is expanded.

D gene: .
clone size: few
J gene: TRBJ1-1
V gene: TRBV7-2
CDR3 protein: CASSLGPEAEAFF
CDR3 DNA: TGTGCCAGCAGCTTAGGGCCAGAGGCCGAAGCTTTCTTT

D gene: .
clone size: .
J gene: TRBJ2-3
V gene: TRBV28
CDR3 protein: CASSSGQILKWYF
CDR3 DNA: TGTGCCAGCAGTAGCGGACAGATCCTAAAGTGGTATTTT

D gene: TRBD1
clone size: .
J gene: TRBJ2-7
V gene: TRBV10-3
CDR3 protein: CAIKDRLTYEQYF
CDR3 DNA: TGTGCCATCAAGGACAGGTTGACCTACGAGCAGTACTTC

D gene: .
clone size: .
J gene: TRBJ2-5
V gene: TRBV5-6
CDR3 protein: CASSLGVEETQYF
CDR3 DNA: TGTGCCAGCAGCTTGGGGGTGGAAGAGACCCAGTACTTC

D gene: TRBD1
clone size: .
J gene: TRBJ2-2
V gene: TRBV7-9
CDR3 protein: CASRLAPRQGGGTGELFF
CDR3 DNA: TGTGCCAGCAGGCTAGCCCCACGACAGGGGGGAGGCACCGGGGAGCTGTTTTTT

D gene: TRBD2
clone size: few
J gene: TRBJ2-7
V gene: TRBV4-1
CDR3 protein: CASSLRLAGSYEQYF
CDR3 DNA: TGCGCCAGCAGCCTCAGACTAGCGGGGAGCTACGAGCAGTACTTC

D gene: TRBD1
clone size: .
J gene: TRBJ2-7
V gene: TRBV5-1
CDR3 protein: CASSSRQGMYEQYF
CDR3 DNA: TGCGCCAGCAGCTCACGACAGGGGATGTACGAGCAGTACTTC

D gene: .
clone size: .
J gene: TRBJ1-5
V gene: TRBV5-6
CDR3 protein: CASSRSGVNQPQHF
CDR3 DNA: TGTGCCAGCAGCCGGTCCGGGGTTAATCAGCCCCAGCATTTT

D gene: .
clone size: .
J gene: TRBJ1-4
V gene: TRBV5-1
CDR3 protein: CASSLDRVGEKLFF
CDR3 DNA: TGCGCCAGCAGCTTGGACAGGGTCGGTGAAAAACTGTTTTTT

D gene: .
clone size: .
J gene: TRBJ1-1
V gene: TRBV5-4
CDR3 protein: CASSQGSPEAFF
CDR3 DNA: TGTGCCAGCAGCCAGGGCAGCCCTGAAGCTTTCTTT

D gene: TRBD2
clone size: .
J gene: TRBJ2-1
V gene: TRBV7-8
CDR3 protein: CASSSKLGGAVNEQFF
CDR3 DNA: TGTGCCAGCAGCTCGAAACTCGGGGGGGCCGTGAATGAGCAGTTCTTC

D gene: .
clone size: .
J gene: TRBJ2-3
V gene: TRBV18
CDR3 protein: CASSPEDWRGFSTDTQYF
CDR3 DNA: TGTGCCAGCTCACCAGAGGATTGGCGGGGCTTTAGCACAGATACGCAGTATTTT

D gene: .
clone size: .
J gene: TRBJ2-6
V gene: TRBV5-4
CDR3 protein: CASTSTSSGANVLTF
CDR3 DNA: TGTGCCAGCACCTCCACCTCCTCTGGGGCCAACGTCCTGACTTTC

D gene: .
clone size: .
J gene: TRBJ2-1
V gene: TRBV11-2
CDR3 protein: CASRAPRRAYNEQFF
CDR3 DNA: TGTGCCTCACGGGCGCCACGACGAGCCTACAATGAGCAGTTCTTC

D gene: .
clone size: .
J gene: TRBJ2-3
V gene: TRBV11-2
CDR3 protein: CASSLRGRGLTDTQYF
CDR3 DNA: TGTGCCAGCAGCTTACGCGGCAGGGGTTTAACAGATACGCAGTATTTT

D gene: .
clone size: .
J gene: TRBJ2-7
V gene: TRBV6-5
CDR3 protein: CASKELKGGNGEQYF
CDR3 DNA: TGTGCCAGCAAGGAGTTGAAGGGGGGTAATGGCGAGCAGTACTTC

D gene: TRBD2
clone size: .
J gene: TRBJ2-1
V gene: TRBV30
CDR3 protein: CAWVPGLAGLGTYNEQFF
CDR3 DNA: TGTGCCTGGGTCCCTGGGCTAGCGGGCCTGGGCACCTACAATGAGCAGTTCTTC

D gene: .
clone size: .
J gene: TRBJ1-4
V gene: TRBV7-9
CDR3 protein: CASSLGNSFNEKLFF
CDR3 DNA: TGTGCCAGCAGCTTAGGAAACAGCTTTAATGAAAAACTGTTTTTT

D gene: .
clone size: .
J gene: TRBJ1-2
V gene: TRBV5-1
CDR3 protein: CASTPGVGGGYGYTF
CDR3 DNA: TGCGCCAGCACCCCTGGAGTCGGGGGGGGCTATGGCTACACCTTC

D gene: TRBD2
clone size: .
J gene: TRBJ2-1
V gene: TRBV2
CDR3 protein: CASSSSGGANNEQFF
CDR3 DNA: TGTGCCAGCAGTTCTAGCGGGGGGGCCAACAATGAGCAGTTCTTC

D gene: TRBD2
clone size: medium-sized
J gene: TRBJ2-7
V gene: TRBV11-2
CDR3 protein: CASSRLAEGYEQYF
CDR3 DNA: TGTGCCAGCAGCAGGCTAGCGGAGGGCTACGAGCAGTACTTC

D gene: .
clone size: .
J gene: TRBJ1-3
V gene: TRBV9
CDR3 protein: CASSPQSGISGNTIYF
CDR3 DNA: TGTGCCAGCAGCCCCCAGTCAGGTATCTCTGGAAACACCATATATTTT

D gene: TRBD1
clone size: .
J gene: TRBJ1-3
V gene: TRBV9
CDR3 protein: CASSVRGQLGNTIYF
CDR3 DNA: TGTGCCAGCAGCGTCCGGGGACAGCTTGGAAACACCATATATTTT

D gene: TRBD1
clone size: .
J gene: TRBJ1-1
V gene: TRBV18
CDR3 protein: CASSQGQGMVNTEAFF
CDR3 DNA: TGTGCCAGCTCGCAGGGACAGGGGATGGTGAACACTGAAGCTTTCTTT

D gene: TRBD1
clone size: few
J gene: TRBJ2-7
V gene: TRBV5-6
CDR3 protein: CASSLSGTGEEQYF
CDR3 DNA: TGTGCCAGCAGCTTGAGCGGGACAGGGGAGGAGCAGTACTTC

D gene: TRBD2
clone size: .
J gene: TRBJ2-1
V gene: TRBV6-1
CDR3 protein: CAAGLAGGGEQFF
CDR3 DNA: TGTGCCGCAGGACTAGCGGGAGGGGGTGAGCAGTTCTTC

D gene: TRBD2
clone size: once
J gene: TRBJ2-5
V gene: TRBV2
CDR3 protein: CASTTSGKTQYF
CDR3 DNA: TGTGCCAGCACCACTAGCGGGAAGACCCAGTACTTC

D gene: .
clone size: .
J gene: TRBJ1-5
V gene: TRBV27
CDR3 protein: CASSRAGQLSNQPQHF
CDR3 DNA: TGTGCCAGCAGTAGAGCGGGACAACTTAGCAATCAGCCCCAGCATTTT

D gene: .
clone size: few
J gene: TRBJ1-6
V gene: TRBV9
CDR3 protein: CASSVTDNSPLHF
CDR3 DNA: TGTGCCAGCAGCGTAACCGACAATTCACCCCTCCACTTT

D gene: .
clone size: .
J gene: TRBJ1-4
V gene: TRBV4-1
CDR3 protein: CASSRARVQANEKLFF
CDR3 DNA: TGCGCCAGCAGCCGGGCCCGAGTTCAGGCTAATGAAAAACTGTTTTTT

D gene: TRBD1
clone size: .
J gene: TRBJ1-1
V gene: TRBV18
CDR3 protein: CASSPSQGVNTEAFF
CDR3 DNA: TGTGCCAGCTCACCTTCACAGGGGGTTAACACTGAAGCTTTCTTT

D gene: TRBD1
clone size: .
J gene: TRBJ1-1
V gene: TRBV19
CDR3 protein: CASSIRTGGTFSGTEAFF
CDR3 DNA: TGTGCCAGTAGTATACGGACAGGGGGCACTTTTTCGGGGACTGAAGCTTTCTTT

D gene: .
clone size: few
J gene: TRBJ1-1
V gene: TRBV6-5
CDR3 protein: CASSLYPRQATEAFF
CDR3 DNA: TGTGCCAGCAGTCTCTACCCCAGGCAAGCCACTGAAGCTTTCTTT

D gene: TRBD2
clone size: .
J gene: TRBJ2-5
V gene: TRBV7-6
CDR3 protein: CASSARLAGEGAQYF
CDR3 DNA: TGTGCCAGCAGCGCACGACTAGCGGGAGAGGGGGCCCAGTACTTC

D gene: TRBD2
clone size: .
J gene: TRBJ2-7
V gene: TRBV10-1
CDR3 protein: CASRQAGGLGPYF
CDR3 DNA: TGCGCCAGCAGACAAGCGGGAGGGCTTGGTCCGTACTTC

D gene: TRBD1
clone size: .
J gene: TRBJ2-5
V gene: TRBV7-2
CDR3 protein: CASSPDRGGETQYF
CDR3 DNA: TGTGCCAGCAGCCCGGACAGGGGAGGAGAGACCCAGTACTTC

D gene: .
clone size: .
J gene: TRBJ1-2
V gene: TRBV5-8
CDR3 protein: CASNPDSRQRYGYTF
CDR3 DNA: TGTGCCAGCAACCCGGACAGCCGACAGAGATATGGCTACACCTTC